This passage covers 26 T cell receptor beta chains from one sample sequenced in a study of read filtering for tumor transcriptome and immune sequencing. The library was built from about 400 ng RNA with molecular barcoded adaptors for alpha/delta and beta/gamma chains. TCRdb analysed the reads with MiXCR anew, one entry per CDR3 protein. The table has 35,000 to 40,000 distinct CDR3 sequences, roughly 15% seen once. The sequencing input was a population of CD138-negative cells sorted from bone marrow. The receptors shown here come from a donor over 35 with multiple myeloma.

Details on this clonotype: This could be a read error, since a much larger clone is one nucleotide away. The chain employs TRBV30 and TRBJ1-5; D unresolved. The CDR3 sequence is 13 residues long. Looked up from germline, CDR1 is GTSNPN and CDR2 is SVGIG (reference sequence). V shed 0 bases and J shed 2 bases, with 5 bases lying between them. CDR3 coding DNA: TGTGCCTGGAGTGTAACGGGCAATCAGCCCCAGCATTTT. Translated: CAWSVTGNQPQHF.

In the case of this clonotype: With a much larger clone just one base away, this may be a read error. The chain couples TRBV6-5 to TRBJ2-2; the D gene is possibly TRBD2 (6 bases). This CDR3 spans 15 amino acids. V gave up 8 bases and J gave up 5 bases, with 18 bases separating them. Germline V gene sequence: CDR1 MNHEY, CDR2 SVGAGI. CDR3 sequence reads: CASGWDSVDTGELFF. CDR3 nucleotide sequence: TGTGCCAGCGGTTGGGACTCCGTTGATACCGGGGAGCTGTTTTTT.

In its sample, this clonotype was seen many times. V is TRBV29-1 and J is TRBJ1-6; D is unresolved. The CDR3 is made up of 14 amino acids. V was clipped by 0 bases and J by 10 bases, with 13 bases between them. Per the germline V gene, CDR1 is SQVTM and CDR2 is ANQGSEA. The CDR3 sequence is CSVEELLSRSPLHF. The CDR3 DNA is TGCAGCGTTGAAGAACTTTTGTCACGCTCACCCCTCCACTTT.

This clonotype was counted many times. V is TRBV12-3 or TRBV12-4 and J is TRBJ1-3; D unresolved. Trimming pared 7 bases from V and 0 bases from J, leaving 7 bases between. This CDR3 has 13 amino acids. CDR3: CASTRNSGNTIYF. DNA of the CDR3: TGTGCCAGCACGCGGAACTCTGGAAACACCATATATTTT.

This clonotype was seen many times. The chain combines TRBV6-5 with TRBJ2-2; TRBD1 agrees at 7 bases. The V gene's germline CDR1 is MNHEY and CDR2 SVGAGI. V trimming: 6 bases; J trimming: 1 base; junction bases outside the gene matches: 8. The CDR3 runs 16 residues. The CDR3 nucleotides read TGTGCCAGCAGCCTCGGTAGGACAGGGAACACCGGGGAGCTGTTTTTT. It yields the protein CASSLGRTGNTGELFF.

Many counts were recorded for this clonotype. The chain uses TRBV29-1 and TRBJ2-4; 8 nucleotides agree with TRBD1. CDR1 is SQVTM, CDR2 ANQGSEA, per germline. The V gene end was trimmed by 4 bases and the J gene end by 0 bases; junction bases not matched to a gene: 11. The CDR3 length is 17 residues. The CDR3 bases are TGCAGCGTTGCGGGACAGGAGCTAGACCTAGCCAAAAACATTCAGTACTTC. This sequence encodes CSVAGQELDLAKNIQYF.

The J gene is TRBJ2-1, the V gene TRBV7-9, with 8 bases aligning to TRBD1. There are 14 residues in the CDR3. The trim removed 3 bases at V and 4 bases at J, leaving 2 bases unmatched. Germline V lookup: CDR1 SEHNR, CDR2 FQNEAQ (reference sequence). CDR3 loop: CASSFGQGYNEQFF. In nucleotides, the CDR3 is TGTGCCAGCAGCTTCGGACAGGGATACAATGAGCAGTTCTTC.

The sample holds many counts of this clonotype. The V gene is TRBV28, the J gene TRBJ2-1, with 13 bases fitting TRBD2. V lost 9 bases, J lost 0 bases, and 2 bases stayed unmatched. The CDR3 has 15 residues. Per germline, CDR1 MDHEN and CDR2 SYDVKM. DNA of the CDR3: TGTGCCAGTAGGACTAGCGGGAGCTCCTACAATGAGCAGTTCTTC. This encodes CASRTSGSSYNEQFF.

This clonotype was seen a few times. The chain links TRBV7-2 to TRBJ1-2, with 9 positions matching TRBD1. The CDR3 runs to 14 residues. After removal of 6 bases from V and 4 bases from J, the junction contained 6 bases not matched to a gene. Germline assignment: CDR1 SGHTA and CDR2 FQGNSA. This CDR3 is CASSTGGEVYGYTF. The CDR3 region has the DNA TGTGCCAGCAGTACAGGGGGCGAAGTCTATGGCTACACCTTC.

This clonotype was recorded at least ten times. The V gene is TRBV20-1, the J gene TRBJ2-1; 7 bases are a match to TRBD1. CDR1 DFQATT and CDR2 SNEGSKA come from the germline V gene (reference sequence). The trim removed 1 base at V and 2 bases at J, leaving 2 bases unmatched. The CDR3 length is 14 residues. CDR3: CSARGQGAYNEQFF. DNA of the CDR3: TGCAGTGCTAGAGGCCAGGGGGCCTACAATGAGCAGTTCTTC.

In this sample, this clonotype turned up many times. This chain joins TRBV28 and TRBJ1-1; 8 bases agree with TRBD1. Germline V gene sequence: CDR1 MDHEN, CDR2 SYDVKM. The CDR3 is 15 residues long. J was trimmed by 1 base and V by 6 bases; bases with no gene match: 7. The CDR3 nucleotides are TGTGCCAGCAGCTCCCCCACAGGGGGGAACACTGAAGCTTTCTTT. Encoded protein: CASSSPTGGNTEAFF. The full variable domain, with the rest looked up from reference TRBV28 and TRBJ1-1, is DVKVTQSSRYLVKRTGEKVFLECVQDMDHENMFWYRQDPGLGLRLIYFSYDVKMKEKGDIPEGYSVSREKKERFSLILESASTNQTSMYLCASSSPTGGNTEAFFGQGTRLTVV.

Ten or more counts support this clonotype. The chain's CDR3 is CASRDRDSYEQYF. In DNA, the CDR3 is TGTGCCAGCAGAGACCGGGACTCCTACGAGCAGTACTTC. This chain connects TRBV2 to TRBJ2-7; a weak D match, TRBD2 (5 bases). Trimming cost V 6 bases and J 0 bases, with 9 bases left between them. In germline, CDR1 is SNHLY, CDR2 FYNNEI. The CDR3 length is 13 residues.

The table lists this clonotype with many counts. The chain employs TRBV30 and TRBJ2-3; D might be TRBD2 (5 bases). With 1 base removed from V and 0 bases from J, the gap between germline ends came to 11 bases. Germline CDR1 and CDR2: GTSNPN and SVGIG (reference sequence). CDR3 length equals 15 residues. In DNA form, the CDR3 reads TGTGCCTGGAGTGATCCAACGGGGAGCACAGATACGCAGTATTTT. As protein: CAWSDPTGSTDTQYF.

A word on this clonotype: A much larger clone lies a single base off, so this may be a read error. V usage is TRBV2 and J usage is TRBJ2-3; no definite D call. CDR3 length: 15 amino acids. The germline gives CDR1 SNHLY, CDR2 FYNNEI. The CDR3 coding sequence is TGTGCCCGCAGTGAAGGTTTAACTAGCACAGATACGCAGTATTTT. Translating gives CARSEGLTSTDTQYF.

Ten or more counts support this clonotype. The chain is built from TRBV12-3 or TRBV12-4 and TRBJ2-3, with a tentative D call TRBD1 (5 bases). V was shortened by 11 bases and J by 2 bases, with 8 bases between the two germline ends. The CDR3 sequence is 11 residues long. The CDR3 region is CASQVTDTQYF. DNA for the CDR3: TGTGCCTCACAGGTCACAGATACGCAGTATTTT.

The chain is built from TRBV5-1 and TRBJ2-5; D is tentatively TRBD1 or TRBD2 (5 bases each). This CDR3 comprises 13 residues. Germline CDR1 reads SGHRS; CDR2 reads YFSETQ. V was shortened by 2 bases and J by 1 base, with 6 bases between the two germline ends. In DNA, the CDR3 is TGCGCCAGCAGCTTCGGGACCCAAGAGACCCAGTACTTC. This sequence encodes CASSFGTQETQYF.

For this clonotype: This sequence may be a read error, since a much larger clone differs from it by one base. The chain recombines TRBV12-3 or TRBV12-4 with TRBJ1-2; D might be TRBD1 (6 bases). The CDR3 is made up of 15 amino acids. V lost 5 bases and J 9 bases, leaving 22 bases between the germline ends. The CDR3 DNA follows: TGTGCCAGCAGTGCGGGGGCAGGGCACTCCTGGCGCTACACCTTC. It specifies CASSAGAGHSWRYTF.

This clonotype was recorded many times. V usage is TRBV4-1 and J usage is TRBJ2-3, with D possibly TRBD2 on 5 matching bases. The CDR3 totals 15 residues. Germline-derived CDR1 and CDR2 are MGHRA and YSYEKL. Trimming stripped 1 base from V and 2 bases from J, with 10 bases between. The CDR3 DNA reads TGCGCCAGCAGCCAAGTCGGTAGCGTCACAGATACGCAGTATTTT. It codes for CASSQVGSVTDTQYF.

This clonotype was picked up many times. V is TRBV2 and J is TRBJ1-1; D gene uncertain. The germline gives CDR1 SNHLY, CDR2 FYNNEI. The CDR3 runs 13 residues. The V and J ends lost 7 bases and 5 bases respectively, with 14 bases between them. As DNA, the CDR3 is TGTGCCAGCACCCGGTCGGGAGGAACTGAAGCTTTCTTT. This encodes CASTRSGGTEAFF.

This clonotype was seen many times. For the CDR3, the DNA is TGTGCCAGCAGTCCCCGTAAATTCAGGACAGGGGGGAACCCGCCCTACTACGAGCAGTACTTC. It is translated as CASSPRKFRTGGNPPYYEQYF. The rearrangement joins TRBV28 to TRBJ2-7; 10 bases are shared with TRBD1. The CDR3 extends over 21 amino acids. Trimming took 5 bases from V and 3 from J; bases not matched to a gene: 25. CDR1 and CDR2 (germline): MDHEN, SYDVKM.

This chain's CDR3 is CATSRGGPGNIQYF. The CDR3 DNA follows: TGTGCCACCAGCAGAGGTGGCCCTGGAAACATTCAGTACTTC. The chain couples TRBV15 to TRBJ2-4; no definite D call. V lost 1 base to trimming and J lost 6 bases, with 10 bases between them. Germline V CDR1 and CDR2: LNHNV, YYDKDF (reference sequence). The CDR3 runs 14 residues.

The chain couples TRBV28 to TRBJ2-7, with 7 bases fitting TRBD2. After removal of 2 bases from V and 4 bases from J, the junction contained 11 bases not matched to a gene. The CDR3 runs 16 residues. Per germline, CDR1 MDHEN and CDR2 SYDVKM. The CDR3 loop reads CASSLAAGEAAYEQYF. For the CDR3, the DNA is TGTGCCAGCAGTTTAGCCGCGGGGGAGGCTGCGTACGAGCAGTACTTC.

This clonotype came up a few times. The CDR3, as DNA: TGTGCCAGCGGGGGACTAGCGGGGGTTGTCGGGGAGCTGTTTTTT. Translating gives CASGGLAGVVGELFF. The rearrangement links TRBV2 to TRBJ2-2; 14 bases are a match to TRBD2. The germline gives CDR1 SNHLY, CDR2 FYNNEI. Germline trimming cut 8 bases from V and 7 bases from J; bases unmatched to any gene: 6. The CDR3 has 15 amino acids. Using reference TRBV2 and TRBJ2-2 for the parts outside the CDR3, the full variable domain is EPEVTQTPSHQVTQMGQEVILRCVPISNHLYFYWYRQILGQKVEFLVSFYNNEISEKSEIFDDQFSVERPDGSNFTLKIRSTKLEDSAMYFCASGGLAGVVGELFFGEGSRLTVL.

Worth noting for this clonotype: It is likely a read error, because the conserved phenylalanine at the end of the CDR3 is missing. It is unclear where the CDR3 begins or ends on the DNA, so no DNA is shown, and the CDR3 is as TCRdb lists it. V and J are TRBV2 and TRBJ1-2; the table's D call TRBD1 went unverified against the DNA. The CDR3 comprises 14 residues, both ends counted. Germline assignment: CDR1 SNHLY and CDR2 FYNNEI. CDR3 protein: CASSVGQGSYGYTL.

This clonotype was counted at least ten times. The chain uses TRBV11-2 and TRBJ1-1; 8 bases map to TRBD1. V lost 6 bases, J lost 6 bases, and 18 bases stayed unmatched. CDR3 length equals 17 residues. CDR1 is SGHAT, CDR2 FQNNGV, per germline. Here the CDR3 reads CASRRYWTGKGTAEAFF. The CDR3, as DNA: TGTGCCAGCAGGAGATATTGGACAGGGAAGGGAACGGCTGAAGCTTTCTTT.

This clonotype was observed at least ten times. The rearrangement uses TRBV28 and TRBJ2-7; D is unclear. Germline assignment: CDR1 MDHEN and CDR2 SYDVKM. CDR3 length: 13 amino acids. Deletions cut 7 bases from V and 3 bases from J, with 13 bases between. The CDR3: CASKRPNLYEQYF. CDR3 DNA: TGTGCCAGCAAACGTCCGAACCTCTACGAGCAGTACTTC.